The clone carrying this T cell receptor beta chain was detected only a few times. This sample was included in a study of patients and donors after allogeneic stem cell transplantation. One entry per CDR3 protein, called by TCRdb with MiXCR from the RT-PCR reads. The sample lists hundreds of thousands of distinct CDR3 sequences, under 20% occurring once. CDR1 is SGHDT, CDR2 YYEEEE, per germline. V lost 4 bases and J lost 1, with 16 bases in between. The length of the CDR3 is 16 residues. Sequenced: blood, either unsorted or a sorted T cell fraction (not recorded which). The rearrangement links TRBV5-6 to TRBJ2-3, with a possible D match to TRBD2 (6 bases). The sequence was obtained from a human donor who was either an allogeneic HSCT recipient or a stem cell or donor lymphocyte infusion donor (not recorded which). It is not recorded whose cells these are; they may come from a transplant donor. CDR3 protein: CASSLMTGVGTDTQYF. The CDR3 coding sequence is TGTGCCAGCAGCCTTATGACGGGGGTGGGCACAGATACGCAGTATTTT. Full variable domain (remainder filled in from reference TRBV5-6 and TRBJ2-3): DAGVTQSPTHLIKTRGQQVTLRCSPKSGHDTVSWYQQALGQGPQFIFQYYEEEERQRGNFPDRFSGHQFPNYSSELNVNALLLGDSALYLCASSLMTGVGTDTQYFGPGTRLTVL.